The 4 T cell receptor beta chains listed next were all sequenced from one sample in a study of T cell responses to AZD1222 COVID-19 vaccine. Clones were read by immunoSEQ multiplex PCR, and TCRdb kept only the in-frame ones, dropping some. The table lists roughly 160,000 clones, around nine tenths of them singletons, with about 1% in the top ten. The source was peripheral blood, collected 28 days after the second AZD1222 dose. All receptors come from an adult who received the AZD1222 COVID-19 vaccine.

The chain employs TRBV7-6 and TRBJ2-1; 8 bases are a match to TRBD1. CDR1 SGHVS and CDR2 FNYEAQ come from the germline V gene. The CDR3 is made up of 16 amino acids. The J segment lost 4 bases and the V segment lost 7 bases, leaving 12 bases of the junction unmatched. The CDR3 DNA reads as TGTGCCAGCACCGCAGTTCCAGGGACAGGTTACAATGAGCAGTTCTTC. This translates into CASTAVPGTGYNEQFF. The full variable domain, completed using reference TRBV7-6 and TRBJ2-1, is GAGVSQSPRYKVTKRGQDVALRCDPISGHVSLYWYRQALGQGPEFLTYFNYEAQQDKSGLPNDRFSAERPEGSISTLTIQRTEQRDSAMYRCASTAVPGTGYNEQFFGPGTRLTVL.

The genes are TRBV10-3 and TRBJ1-1, with 7 bases matching TRBD1. Trimming cost V 6 bases and J 4 bases; bases outside gene matches: 8. This CDR3 is 14 amino acids long. Looked up from germline, CDR1 is ENHRY and CDR2 is SYGVKD. The DNA of the CDR3 is TGTGCCATCAGAGTTACAGGGGTTGGCACTGAAGCTTTCTTT. Encoded protein: CAIRVTGVGTEAFF.

The CDR3 sequence is CASREPGRGYGYTF. Here the CDR3 DNA reads TGTGCCAGCAGGGAACCGGGACGAGGCTATGGCTACACCTTC. The chain employs TRBV2 and TRBJ1-2; D is perhaps TRBD1 (5 bases). Germline CDR1 is SNHLY and CDR2 is FYNNEI. V shed 6 bases and J shed 4 bases, with 15 bases lying between them. This CDR3 is built from 14 residues.

The table lists this clone with a count of one. This chain joins TRBV9 and TRBJ1-3; 9 nucleotides line up with TRBD1. CDR1 and CDR2 (germline): SGDLS, YYNGEE. Losses at the gene ends were 0 bases for V and 2 bases for J; bases not matched to a gene: 3. The CDR3 is made up of 16 amino acids. This CDR3 reads CASSVEGTGTGNTIYF. The CDR3 nucleotides are TGTGCCAGCAGCGTAGAAGGGACAGGGACTGGAAACACCATATATTTT.